The rows below give T cell receptor beta chains drawn from one sample of a study of response to subunit inactivated influenza vaccine. Each CDR3 protein gets one entry after TCRdb re-called the RT-PCR reads with MiXCR. This sample has hundreds of thousands of distinct CDR3 sequences, with approximately 11% found just once. The same data also contributed to another study, on T cells expressing NK-cell markers.

Sequenced material: PBMCs from blood, taken on the day of vaccination. These TCRs come from a middle-aged man who received an inactivated influenza vaccine. The conserved cysteine and the conserved F or W are not part of the CDR3 here. Each record gives: V gene, CDR3 protein.

V gene: TRBV29-1; CDR3 protein: SVASGTNTGELF
V gene: TRBV28; CDR3 protein: ASSLGALYQETQY
V gene: TRBV20-1; CDR3 protein: SAETGRSNTGELF
V gene: TRBV5-1; CDR3 protein: ASSLGLAVGQETQY
V gene: TRBV20-1; CDR3 protein: SAPGTGVSYEQY
V gene: TRBV20-1; CDR3 protein: SATVISGNTIY
V gene: TRBV29-1; CDR3 protein: SATSRGATYNEQF
V gene: TRBV5-8; CDR3 protein: ASSSGLADYQETQY
V gene: TRBV6-5; CDR3 protein: ASSYSGSWGTQY
V gene: TRBV6-1; CDR3 protein: ASSPRGRGNTIY
V gene: TRBV6-1; CDR3 protein: ASRTAQAGFEKTQY
V gene: TRBV7-6; CDR3 protein: ASSLALAGSLGKGETQY
V gene: TRBV5-1; CDR3 protein: ASSLAGGTPPDTQY
V gene: TRBV12-3/TRBV12-4; CDR3 protein: ASSPTNGRFNEQF
V gene: TRBV4-1; CDR3 protein: ASSQEGGGYNEKLF
V gene: TRBV28; CDR3 protein: ASSLRRRQGPYNEQF
V gene: TRBV28; CDR3 protein: ASSSAGTSGRRLAKNIQY
V gene: TRBV6-2/TRBV6-3; CDR3 protein: ASSDWTGETGELF
V gene: TRBV6-2/TRBV6-3; CDR3 protein: ASSFPWTGYPGELF
V gene: TRBV7-2; CDR3 protein: ASSYRDRDDYEQY
V gene: TRBV20-1; CDR3 protein: SARDLAGKYEQY
V gene: TRBV15; CDR3 protein: ATSREGTVYQETQY
V gene: TRBV5-1; CDR3 protein: ASSLRPGTVSTGELF
V gene: TRBV7-9; CDR3 protein: ASSLAPRDTEAF
V gene: TRBV28; CDR3 protein: ASSLFGGEQF
V gene: TRBV12-3/TRBV12-4; CDR3 protein: ASSLGIGVPQETQY
V gene: TRBV2; CDR3 protein: ASRGVRGEQF
V gene: TRBV10-3; CDR3 protein: AISDKGSGANVLT
V gene: TRBV3-1; CDR3 protein: ASSRGAGLVNTEAF
V gene: TRBV20-1; CDR3 protein: SARPSGSGELF
V gene: TRBV18; CDR3 protein: ASSPLRENTGELF